This TCR beta chain comes out of a study of blood T cell repertoires in COVID-19. Across the whole study: Sites across the United States, Italy and Spain contributed samples from acute and convalescent COVID-19. The cDNA or gDNA used as material had been derived from T cells, B-cell-depleted T cells, or PBMCs.

Participant-given clinical history determined each cohort assignment. TCRdb's table, derived via immunoSEQ multiplex PCR, lists solely in-frame clones and lacks some. The sample includes 390,000 or so clones, roughly four fifths of them seen just once. The sample comprised PBMCs or T cells enriched from blood (not recorded which). The source is a woman in her fifties or sixties who had recovered from COVID-19.

In nucleotides, the CDR3 is TGTGCCAGCGCCATGGGGAGGTCCCCCTACGAGCAGTACTTC. Encoded protein: CASAMGRSPYEQYF. The V and J genes are TRBV2 and TRBJ2-7; D perhaps matches TRBD2 (6 bases). CDR3 length: 14 amino acids. The germline V gene encodes CDR1 SNHLY and CDR2 FYNNEI. The ends were cut back, 8 bases at V and 2 bases at J, with 16 bases in the middle.